The rows below give T cell receptor beta chains drawn from one sample of a study of cytomegalovirus exposure and HLA in healthy donors. Sequencing used immunoSEQ multiplex PCR; TCRdb keeps in-frame clones, though not all of them. The table includes roughly 140,000 clones, 65% to 85% detected once. The sequencing input was PBMCs. All receptors come from a male donor in good health and CMV-seronegative. Each CDR3 is given with its conserved first and last residue. Each record gives: clone size, V gene, D gene, J gene, CDR3 protein, CDR3 DNA. The D gene is left open where the match is weak. Some rows mark clone size as missing; the rest say once, few, many or name a class of expanded clone.

-	TRBV27	-	TRBJ1-1	CASSPWGDPGGTEAFF	TGTGCCAGCAGTCCCTGGGGGGACCCGGGAGGGACTGAAGCTTTCTTT
few	TRBV9	TRBD2	TRBJ2-2	CASSTPRDLAGGNTGELFF	TGTGCCAGCAGCACTCCCCGTGACCTAGCGGGGGGGAACACCGGGGAGCTGTTTTTT
-	TRBV7-6	-	TRBJ1-1	CASSLVGGAGEAFF	TGTGCCAGCAGCTTAGTGGGGGGGGCGGGTGAAGCTTTCTTT
-	TRBV7-9	-	TRBJ2-7	CASSEGSGREQYF	TGTGCCAGCAGCGAGGGATCAGGACGGGAGCAGTACTTC
once	TRBV29-1	-	TRBJ2-3	CSVAGFADTQYF	TGCAGCGTTGCAGGGTTCGCGGATACGCAGTATTTT
-	TRBV15	-	TRBJ2-3	CATSRGPTDTQYF	TGTGCCACCAGCAGAGGGCCCACAGATACGCAGTATTTT
once	TRBV28	-	TRBJ1-1	CASSFDGKEAFF	TGTGCCAGCAGTTTTGACGGGAAGGAAGCTTTCTTT
-	TRBV7-2	-	TRBJ2-6	CASSPVSGANVLTF	TGTGCCAGCAGCCCCGTCTCTGGGGCCAACGTCCTGACTTTC
once	TRBV19	-	TRBJ2-1	CASSIGAANEQFF	TGTGCCAGTAGTATCGGAGCAGCCAATGAGCAGTTCTTC
-	TRBV19	TRBD2	TRBJ2-5	CASSISPGRSPGLAETQYF	TGTGCCAGTAGTATATCTCCGGGCAGGTCTCCGGGACTAGCAGAGACCCAGTACTTC
-	TRBV6-1	TRBD1	TRBJ1-5	CASNRGGQPQHF	TGTGCCAGCAACAGGGGCGGTCAGCCCCAGCATTTT
-	TRBV7-9	TRBD2	TRBJ2-3	CASSLSGGAPDTQYF	TGTGCCAGCAGCCTAAGCGGGGGGGCCCCAGATACGCAGTATTTT
-	TRBV5-1	-	TRBJ2-2	CASSLRQDTGELFF	TGCGCCAGCAGCTTGAGACAGGACACCGGGGAGCTGTTTTTT
-	TRBV4-3	-	TRBJ2-6	CASSQDWGDGANVLTF	TGCGCCAGCAGCCAAGATTGGGGGGACGGGGCCAACGTCCTGACTTTC
-	TRBV6-6	-	TRBJ2-1	CASKTTSSYNEQFF	TGTGCCAGCAAGACTACTAGCTCCTACAATGAGCAGTTCTTC
-	TRBV5-5	-	TRBJ1-1	CASSVFRRTGMNTEAFF	TGTGCCAGCAGCGTTTTTCGCCGAACAGGGATGAACACTGAAGCTTTCTTT
-	TRBV5-1	-	TRBJ1-1	CASSLTPDRLNTEAFF	TGCGCCAGCAGCTTAACACCGGACAGATTGAACACTGAAGCTTTCTTT
-	TRBV14	TRBD1	TRBJ1-1	CASSPGQGLMNTEAFF	TGTGCCAGCAGCCCCGGACAGGGCCTGATGAACACTGAAGCTTTCTTT
-	TRBV15	TRBD2	TRBJ2-5	CATSRISGGETQYF	TGTGCCACCAGCAGAATATCCGGGGGGGAGACCCAGTACTTC
-	TRBV28	-	TRBJ2-1	CASSFNSYNEQFF	TGTGCCAGCAGTTTCAACTCCTACAATGAGCAGTTCTTC
-	TRBV5-4	TRBD1	TRBJ1-2	CASSTSPGQGNYGYTF	TGTGCCAGCAGCACTTCTCCGGGACAGGGCAACTATGGCTACACCTTC
few	TRBV6-1	TRBD2	TRBJ2-7	CASTELAGVYEQYF	TGTGCCAGCACCGAACTAGCGGGGGTCTACGAGCAGTACTTC
once	TRBV6-5	TRBD1	TRBJ2-2	CASSYPQGLNTGELFF	TGTGCCAGCAGTTATCCACAGGGGCTGAACACCGGGGAGCTGTTTTTT
few	TRBV18	TRBD1	TRBJ2-2	CASSPGTGNTGELFF	TGTGCCAGCTCACCAGGGACAGGGAACACCGGGGAGCTGTTTTTT
few	TRBV11-3	-	TRBJ2-7	CASSSYRDTSYEQYF	TGTGCCAGCAGCTCATACCGGGACACCTCCTACGAGCAGTACTTC
few	TRBV5-1	-	TRBJ1-4	CASSLRGEKLFF	TGCGCCAGCAGCTTAAGGGGTGAAAAACTGTTTTTT
-	TRBV6-5	-	TRBJ1-2	CASSPGVHYGYTF	TGTGCCAGCAGCCCCGGGGTGCACTATGGCTACACCTTC
-	TRBV18	TRBD2	TRBJ2-7	CASSLTSGGLTEQYF	TGTGCCAGCTCACTCACTAGCGGGGGGCTTACTGAGCAGTACTTC
few	TRBV18	TRBD1	TRBJ2-6	CASSPLRTGVGSGANVLTF	TGTGCCAGCTCACCACTCCGGACAGGGGTAGGATCTGGGGCCAACGTCCTGACTTTC
-	TRBV19	TRBD1	TRBJ1-2	CASGGQGASGYTF	TGTGCCAGTGGGGGACAGGGGGCGAGTGGCTACACCTTC
-	TRBV6-5	-	TRBJ1-2	CASSYSSGSYTF	TGTGCCAGCAGTTACTCGTCAGGGAGCTACACCTTC
-	TRBV18	-	TRBJ1-1	CASSQTGDAFF	TGTGCCAGCTCTCAGACAGGCGACGCTTTCTTT
-	TRBV28	TRBD1	TRBJ2-7	CASSSRDRDYEQYF	TGTGCCAGCAGTTCCCGAGACAGGGACTACGAGCAGTACTTC
once	TRBV29-1	-	TRBJ2-5	CSVTGTLTGETQYF	TGCAGCGTTACCGGGACACTAACTGGGGAGACCCAGTACTTC
-	TRBV2	-	TRBJ1-2	CASSSPNNNYGYTF	TGTGCCAGCAGTTCACCCAACAATAACTATGGCTACACCTTC
-	TRBV28	TRBD1	TRBJ2-7	CASSLLRTGGHEQYF	TGTGCCAGCAGTTTACTTCGGACAGGGGGCCACGAGCAGTACTTC
-	TRBV6-6	-	TRBJ1-1	CASTQLRQVTEAFF	TGTGCCAGCACCCAACTTAGACAGGTCACTGAAGCTTTCTTT
-	TRBV5-6	TRBD1	TRBJ2-2	CASRNGQVRYTNTGELFF	TGTGCCAGCAGAAACGGACAGGTCAGATATACGAACACCGGGGAGCTGTTTTTT
-	TRBV7-3	-	TRBJ2-3	CASSPGLIGTDTQYF	TGTGCCAGCAGCCCGGGACTGATCGGCACAGATACGCAGTATTTT
-	TRBV4-3	-	TRBJ2-7	CASSHLNNEQYF	TGCGCCAGCAGCCACCTCAACAACGAGCAGTACTTC
-	TRBV27	-	TRBJ2-2	CASSSWSGELFF	TGTGCCAGCAGTTCTTGGAGCGGGGAGCTGTTTTTT
-	TRBV11-2	TRBD2	TRBJ2-1	CASSLFTAGAHNEQFF	TGTGCCAGCAGCTTATTTACAGCGGGAGCCCACAATGAGCAGTTCTTC
few	TRBV7-3	TRBD2	TRBJ2-1	CASSSQTSGSSYNEQFF	TGTGCCAGCAGCTCCCAAACTAGCGGGAGCTCCTACAATGAGCAGTTCTTC
-	TRBV18	TRBD1	TRBJ1-3	CASSPVQGATGNTIYF	TGTGCCAGCTCACCAGTACAGGGGGCAACTGGAAACACCATATATTTT
-	TRBV4-1	TRBD2	TRBJ2-7	CASSQESTSGAYEQYF	TGCGCCAGCAGCCAAGAATCTACTAGCGGGGCGTACGAGCAGTACTTC
-	TRBV5-8	TRBD1	TRBJ2-7	CASSLVTGLGEQYF	TGTGCCAGCAGCTTGGTGACAGGGCTGGGCGAGCAGTACTTC
once	TRBV7-9	-	TRBJ2-2	CASRAGLRTGELFF	TGTGCCAGCAGGGCGGGACTCCGGACCGGGGAGCTGTTTTTT
-	TRBV4-1	-	TRBJ1-2	CASSQNQQGSNYGYTF	TGCGCCAGCAGCCAAAACCAACAGGGATCTAACTATGGCTACACCTTC
few	TRBV11-2	-	TRBJ1-1	CASSFRTVTEAFF	TGTGCCAGCAGCTTTAGAACAGTCACTGAAGCTTTCTTT
-	TRBV7-3	-	TRBJ2-3	CASSSTFREYGDTQYF	TGTGCCAGCAGCTCGACTTTCCGGGAGTACGGAGATACGCAGTATTTT
-	TRBV4-2	TRBD2	TRBJ2-3	CASSQDQAGGTDTQYF	TGTGCCAGCAGCCAAGATCAAGCGGGAGGCACAGATACGCAGTATTTT
once	TRBV15	-	TRBJ2-3	CATSNDRTDTQYF	TGTGCCACCAGCAACGACAGGACAGATACGCAGTATTTT
-	TRBV4-1	TRBD1	TRBJ1-1	CASSRPDRGDTEAFF	TGCGCCAGCAGCCGCCCAGACAGGGGCGACACTGAAGCTTTCTTT
-	TRBV10-1	TRBD1	TRBJ1-5	CASSLSGGRDQPQHF	TGCGCCAGCAGTCTCTCAGGGGGCCGGGATCAGCCCCAGCATTTT
-	TRBV4-3	TRBD1	TRBJ2-2	CASSQIVRQGNTGELFF	TGCGCCAGCAGCCAAATAGTTAGACAGGGAAACACCGGGGAGCTGTTTTTT
-	TRBV4-1	TRBD2	TRBJ2-4	CASSHPIIGLAGGDKNIQYF	TGCGCCAGCAGCCACCCCATCATCGGGCTAGCGGGAGGAGACAAAAACATTCAGTACTTC
-	TRBV4-2	-	TRBJ1-2	CASSHSEDGGYTF	TGTGCCAGCAGCCATTCCGAGGATGGTGGCTACACCTTC
-	TRBV7-9	TRBD1	TRBJ1-2	CASSQGTGGVRYTF	TGTGCCAGCAGTCAAGGAACAGGGGGCGTGCGCTACACCTTC
few	TRBV11-3	TRBD2	TRBJ2-2	CASSGDSGSRGELFF	TGTGCCAGCAGCGGAGATAGCGGGAGTAGAGGGGAGCTGTTTTTT